Given below is one TCR beta chain in context. No cognate antigen has been identified for it. Base qualities are not at hand, and no much larger clone is one base apart. Donors formed part of the validation cohort, which comprised 120 subjects and was distinct from the first cohort of under 750 subjects. The library was produced with the immunoSEQ multiplex PCR assay. The authors processed their data as follows. A statistical classification framework was built to diagnose cytomegalovirus status from the catalog of TCR beta chain sequences. TCRdb obtained this table from immuneACCESS and retained in-frame rearrangements with V and J assigned. These tables miss some clones; where compared with another copy, unresolved V genes account for less than half of the shortfall, and the remainder is unexplained. The DNA gave D and trimming, while V, J and clone size come from that table. Counted in this sample were more than 100,000 clones; around nine tenths of them appeared once. The ten largest account for roughly 1.4% of the sample.

The data belong to a study of cytomegalovirus exposure and HLA in healthy donors (dated by TCRdb to 2016 to 2017). With regard to the full study: According to a later analysis, one platform produced both the 100 to 150 validation repertoires and the 620 or so repertoires of the first cohort. The study aimed to test whether cataloging public T cell receptors could reveal signatures of past pathogen exposure. In addition to the first cohort of roughly 670 subjects, a separate validation cohort of approximately 130 different subjects was used. High-throughput TCR immunosequencing, statistical association of individual TCRs with disease status, and machine learning were combined to predict cytomegalovirus infection status.

V is trimmed back by 3 bases and J by 6 bases, and the junction contains 11 bases that no gene match accounts for. The CDR3 runs 18 residues from the cysteine to the phenylalanine. Just CDR3 DNA is preserved here, 54 bases in frame from base 1. The germline V gene (reference sequence) supplies CDR1 MNHEY and CDR2 SMNVEV. What the authors observed across the whole study: In both the original and validation cohorts, the classifier was reported to diagnose cytomegalovirus status with high specificity and sensitivity. In vitro tests confirmed that a few of the cytomegalovirus-associated TCR beta chains recognize cytomegalovirus antigens. In the study, around 150 TCR beta chains were listed as associated with cytomegalovirus. A later analysis found that TCRs clustered in the first cohort also tended to co-occur in the roughly 110 validation repertoires, with about 94% of cluster scores above 0. It was suggested by the authors that the approach could potentially be generalized to other disease states and immunological phenotypes. While some public TCRs were present in many individuals, most TCR sequences turned up only very rarely across donors. A later analysis had no HLA typing for the validation cohort, so co-occurrence there was scored across all 130 or so repertoires.

Here the chain combines TRBV27 and TRBJ2-7; the junction holds 16 bases that match TRBD2. Specimen: PBMCs. The receptor's source is a man younger than 40 in good health and CMV-seronegative. The CDR3 protein sequence reads: CASSLLPGLAGGPREQYF. The nucleotide sequence is given as TGTGCCAGCAGTTTGCTGCCGGGACTAGCGGGAGGGCCCCGCGAGCAGTACTTC.